This TCR beta chain was identified in a study of Graves' ophthalmopathy and Graves' hyperthyroidism. Overall study findings and caveats: Among expanded thyroid clonotypes above 0.001 frequency, most also occurred in blood. Ophthalmopathy progression was predicted with 55% to 71% sensitivity and roughly 79% specificity.

V shed 3 bases and J shed 3 bases, with 9 bases lying between them. There are 13 residues in the CDR3. This clonotype was counted ten times or more. Antigen specificity is unknown. As the template, RNA transcripts were used to amplify TCR beta CDR3 regions. The authors performed first-round RT-PCR with HTBI primers and then a second-round multiplex PCR. A single record per CDR3 protein comes from TCRdb applying MiXCR to the multiplex PCR reads. The table lists about 640,000 distinct CDR3 sequences, just over 40% of them singletons. Clinical symptoms, serum thyroxine, TRAb, thyroid ultrasound and orbital computed tomography were relied on for diagnosis.

The V gene is TRBV12-3 or TRBV12-4, the J gene TRBJ2-7; D is undetermined. The sequenced material came from peripheral blood. The clonotype comes from an adult man with Graves' ophthalmopathy. CDR3 protein: CASSFPGRYEQYF. As DNA, the CDR3 is TGTGCCAGCAGTTTTCCGGGTCGCTACGAGCAGTACTTC.